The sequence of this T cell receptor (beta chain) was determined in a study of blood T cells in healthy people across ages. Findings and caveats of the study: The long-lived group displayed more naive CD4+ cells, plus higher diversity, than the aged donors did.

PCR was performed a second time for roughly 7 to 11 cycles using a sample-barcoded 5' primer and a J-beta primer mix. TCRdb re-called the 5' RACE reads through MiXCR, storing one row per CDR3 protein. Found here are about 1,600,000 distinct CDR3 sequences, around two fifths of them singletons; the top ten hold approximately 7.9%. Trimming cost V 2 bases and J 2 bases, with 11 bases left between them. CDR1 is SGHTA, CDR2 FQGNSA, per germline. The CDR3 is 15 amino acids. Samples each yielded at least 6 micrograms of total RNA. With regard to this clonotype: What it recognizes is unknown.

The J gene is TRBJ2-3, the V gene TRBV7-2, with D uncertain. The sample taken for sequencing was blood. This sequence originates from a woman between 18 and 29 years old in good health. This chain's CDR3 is CASSLMGQTTDTQYF. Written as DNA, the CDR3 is TGTGCCAGCAGCTTAATGGGCCAGACCACAGATACGCAGTATTTT. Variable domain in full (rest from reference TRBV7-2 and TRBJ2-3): GAGVSQSPSNKVTEKGKDVELRCDPISGHTALYWYRQSLGQGLEFLIYFQGNSAPDKSGLPSDRFSAERTGGSVSTLTIQRTQQEDSAVYLCASSLMGQTTDTQYFGPGTRLTVL.